This T cell receptor (beta chain) derives from a study of identical twins. Only a few counts were recorded for this clonotype. One entry per CDR3 protein results from TCRdb running MiXCR on the 5' RACE reads. Of 750,000 to 950,000 distinct CDR3 sequences listed, roughly 12% are singletons. These data also featured in a second study, about yellow fever vaccine responses in identical twins.

Sequenced: PBMCs. The clonotype was recovered from a woman younger than 30 in good health.

This CDR3 is CASSFDSLRSPLHF. The CDR3 DNA is TGTGCCAGCAGCTTCGACAGTTTACGATCACCCCTCCACTTT. The chain recombines TRBV11-2 with TRBJ1-6; possible D gene TRBD1, 5 bases. Germline assignment: CDR1 SGHAT and CDR2 FQNNGV. CDR3 length equals 14 residues. V lost 3 bases and J 10 bases, leaving 13 bases between the germline ends.